The 20 T cell receptor beta chains presented below share a single source sample, sequenced in a study of spatial heterogeneity in lung cancer. Stated time point: blood at routine non-recurrence follow-up after resection. In TCRdb, the 5' RACE reads were re-called with MiXCR into one record per CDR3 protein. The table shows 95,000 to 120,000 distinct CDR3 sequences, with 10% to 14% occurring only once. The specimen comprised PBMCs, sampled at follow-up. The origin of the receptors is a female donor with early-stage non-small cell lung cancer.

This clonotype occurred a few times. The chain links TRBV10-3 to TRBJ1-1; possibly TRBD1 for D (6 bases). Trimming removed 2 bases from V and 0 bases from J, with 10 bases in between. This CDR3 is built from 15 residues. Germline CDR1 and CDR2: ENHRY and SYGVKD. Here the CDR3 reads CAISEEGHMNTEAFF. The CDR3 DNA follows: TGTGCCATCAGTGAGGAGGGACACATGAACACTGAAGCTTTCTTT.

This clonotype was seen a handful of times. CDR3 sequence: CASSGEGAETQYF. The DNA of the CDR3 is TGTGCCAGCAGTGGAGAGGGGGCGGAGACCCAGTACTTC. The rearrangement joins TRBV25-1 to TRBJ2-5; 7 bases match TRBD1. This CDR3 is built from 13 residues. Per germline, CDR1 MGHDK and CDR2 SYGVNS. The ends lost 4 bases at V and 5 bases at J; junction bases unmatched: 4.

This clonotype was observed a few times. The rearrangement links TRBV6-2 or TRBV6-3 to TRBJ1-4; possibly TRBD1 for D (6 bases). The CDR3 sequence is 15 residues long. Germline V CDR1 and CDR2: MNHEY, SVGEGT. V was trimmed by 7 bases and J by 7 bases, leaving 19 bases between them. The CDR3 loop reads CASTDLATGREKLFF. The DNA of the CDR3 is TGTGCCAGCACTGACTTGGCGACAGGACGTGAAAAACTGTTTTTT.

With respect to this clonotype: Compared with germline, one end of the junction differs, possibly owing to a read error. The rearrangement joins TRBV18 to TRBJ1-1; D unclear. The CDR3 is 13 amino acids. Germline loops: CDR1 KGHSH, CDR2 LQKENI. The CDR3 region is CGSQRTANTEAFF. The CDR3 nucleotides are TGTGGCAGCCAACGGACGGCGAACACTGAAGCTTTCTTT.

V and J are TRBV7-2 and TRBJ1-4; no clear D. V was pared by 3 bases and J by 7 bases, with 9 bases between. The CDR3 is 13 amino acids. In germline, CDR1 is SGHTA, CDR2 FQGNSA. This chain's CDR3 is CASSFPSLEKLFF. The CDR3 coding sequence is TGTGCCAGCAGCTTCCCCTCCCTTGAAAAACTGTTTTTT.

The rearrangement joins TRBV30 to TRBJ2-2, with 8 positions matching TRBD2. The CDR3 is 15 amino acids. Germline V gene lookup returns CDR1 GTSNPN and CDR2 SVGIG (reference sequence). Losses at the gene ends were 3 bases for V and 1 base for J; bases not matched to a gene: 4. For the CDR3, the DNA is TGTGCCTGGAGAGGCGGGAGGAAGAACACCGGGGAGCTGTTTTTT. Its protein is CAWRGGRKNTGELFF. Supplemented by reference TRBV30 and TRBJ2-2, the full variable domain reads SQTIHQWPATLVQPVGSPLSLECTVEGTSNPNLYWYRQAAGRGLQLLFYSVGIGQISSEVPQNLSASRPQDRQFILSSKKLLLSDSGFYLCAWRGGRKNTGELFFGEGSRLTVL.

The chain couples TRBV15 to TRBJ2-7; D gene ambiguous. The V and J ends lost 0 bases and 7 bases respectively, with 13 bases between them. In germline, CDR1 is LNHNV, CDR2 YYDKDF (reference sequence). This CDR3 has 14 amino acids. The CDR3, as DNA: TGTGCCACCAGCAGAGATCGGAAGGGTTTTGAGCAGTACTTC. Translating gives CATSRDRKGFEQYF.

Ten or more counts support this clonotype. V is TRBV4-1 and J is TRBJ2-4, with D hard to call. Germline V gene data show CDR1 as MGHRA and CDR2 as YSYEKL. This CDR3 region has 15 residues. V lost 1 base and J lost 0, with 7 bases in between. CDR3: CASSQGHLAKNIQYF. DNA of the CDR3: TGCGCCAGCAGCCAAGGCCACTTAGCCAAAAACATTCAGTACTTC.

The rearrangement joins TRBV28 to TRBJ2-3; D is unresolved. V was shortened by 7 bases and J by 5 bases, with 13 bases between the two germline ends. The CDR3 totals 13 residues. Germline-derived CDR1 and CDR2 are MDHEN and SYDVKM. The CDR3 DNA reads as TGTGCCAGCAACCCACACGGCGGAGATACGCAGTATTTT. Amino acid sequence: CASNPHGGDTQYF.

This clonotype has just a few counts. J is TRBJ2-4 and V is TRBV29-1; TRBD1 is a possible D gene (6 bases). CDR3 length: 15 residues. Germline CDR1 SQVTM, CDR2 ANQGSEA. V was trimmed by 4 bases and J by 1 base, leaving 14 bases between them. CDR3 nucleotide sequence: TGCAGCGTTGGGTCAGGGGTCCGGGCCAAAAACATTCAGTACTTC. Translated: CSVGSGVRAKNIQYF.

The rearrangement links TRBV29-1 to TRBJ2-5; 10 bases map to TRBD2. CDR1 and CDR2 (germline): SQVTM, ANQGSEA. This CDR3 has 16 residues. The ends lost 7 bases at V and 5 bases at J; junction bases unmatched: 16. The CDR3 region is CSGKGGPSGSRETQYF. In DNA, the CDR3 is TGCAGCGGGAAAGGGGGTCCTAGCGGGAGCAGGGAGACCCAGTACTTC.

This clonotype occurred many times. The V call is TRBV21-1, the J call TRBJ2-7. TRBV21-1 is shown as a pseudogene. The CDR3 totals 14 residues. CDR3 protein: CASSKLPRPYEQYV. The CDR3 region has the DNA TGTGCCAGCAGCAAATTGCCACGGCCCTACGAGCAGTACGTC.

The J gene is TRBJ2-1, the V gene TRBV12-3 or TRBV12-4; D possibly corresponds to TRBD1 (5 bases). The CDR3 is 10 amino acids. The ends were cut back, 8 bases at V and 12 bases at J, with 11 bases in the middle. The CDR3 nucleotides are TGTGCCAGCGCGAAAGGGGCGCAGTTCTTC. Translating gives CASAKGAQFF.

In its sample, this clonotype was seen a few times. The CDR3 bases are TGTGCAAGTCGCTTAGCGGCGTCTGGGAAAGGCTTGACGGAGACCCAGTACTTC. This encodes CASRLAASGKGLTETQYF. The chain is built from TRBV12-2 and TRBJ2-5; the table's D call of TRBD1 was not tested on the DNA. TRBV12-2 is recorded as a pseudogene. CDR3 size: 18 residues.

V usage is TRBV18 and J usage is TRBJ2-1; D is possibly TRBD2 (5 bases). Deletions cut 3 bases from V and 1 base from J, with 10 bases between. This CDR3 comprises 15 residues. The germline V gene has CDR1 KGHSH and CDR2 LQKENI. DNA for the CDR3: TGTGCCAGCTCACCCCCGGGATTATCCTACAATGAGCAGTTCTTC. It yields the protein CASSPPGLSYNEQFF.

The J gene is TRBJ2-1, the V gene TRBV24-1; D gene uncertain. CDR3 length equals 13 residues. Germline assignment: CDR1 KGHDR and CDR2 SFDVKD. V was shortened by 5 bases and J by 3 bases, with 7 bases between the two germline ends. CDR3 sequence: CATSVGLYNEQFF. The CDR3 region has the DNA TGTGCCACCAGTGTGGGCCTCTACAATGAGCAGTTCTTC.

This clonotype appeared many times. V is TRBV2 and J is TRBJ2-3; D uncertain. CDR3 size: 12 residues. Germline V CDR1 and CDR2: SNHLY, FYNNEI. Trimming stripped 4 bases from V and 6 bases from J, with 8 bases between. DNA for the CDR3: TGTGCCAGCAGTGTGCGTTTCGATACGCAGTATTTT. The encoded protein is CASSVRFDTQYF.

This clonotype was observed a few times. The rearrangement links TRBV28 to TRBJ2-5, with 8 bases fitting TRBD2. This CDR3 comprises 17 residues. The germline V gene encodes CDR1 MDHEN and CDR2 SYDVKM. Germline trimming cut 4 bases from V and 4 bases from J; bases unmatched to any gene: 14. CDR3 sequence (DNA): TGTGCCAGCAGTTCCGGACGTGGGGGGAGCGGGGGAGAGACCCAGTACTTC. Translating gives CASSSGRGGSGGETQYF.

This clonotype was seen only a few times. The chain uses TRBV20-1 and TRBJ2-5; a weak D match, TRBD1 (5 bases). The V end lost 4 bases, the J end lost 7 bases, and 19 bases lay between the germline ends. The CDR3 spans 14 residues. Germline V lookup: CDR1 DFQATT, CDR2 SNEGSKA (reference sequence). The chain's CDR3 is CSAIDSEVVGTQYF. The CDR3 nucleotides read TGCAGTGCTATAGACAGCGAGGTGGTCGGGACCCAGTACTTC.

In this sample, this clonotype turned up a few times. The chain employs TRBV11-2 and TRBJ2-3; TRBD1 is a possible D gene (6 bases). The V and J ends lost 2 bases and 2 bases respectively, with 14 bases between them. CDR1 is SGHAT, CDR2 FQNNGV, per germline. This CDR3 is 16 amino acids long. DNA for the CDR3: TGTGCCAGCAGCTTATACAGGGACCTATTCACAGATACGCAGTATTTT. It translates to CASSLYRDLFTDTQYF.